The TCR beta chain described here comes from a study of shared clonotypes between healthy human individuals. The CDR3 consists of 17 residues. Germline V gene sequence: CDR1 MNHEY, CDR2 SMNVEV (reference sequence). The table lists this clone with a count of one. The germline gene is not matched at one end of the junction; a read error may be the cause. CD45RO negativity and positive selection for CCR7 defined naive CD8 cells, a population that excluded terminally differentiated effector memory CD45RA+ cells. Genomic DNA (from each subset) was split evenly across several immunoSEQ plates. The method was immunoSEQ multiplex PCR; TCRdb's version includes in-frame clones alone and lacks a portion of them. The sample lists about 2.1 million clones, more than 85% seen once, with more than 1.5% in the top ten.

The material sequenced was naive CD8+ T cells from PBMCs. The chain joins TRBV27 to TRBJ1-2; no firm D call. This sequence was found in a man younger than 35 in good health. Some clones in this sample may be carry-over from other donors' samples. The CDR3 region has the DNA TGTGCCAGCAGTCTATCCCCCCCTGATGGAGCTAACTATGGCTACACCTTC. The encoded protein is CASSLSPPDGANYGYTF.